This T cell receptor (beta chain) was identified during a study of OX40 agonist ivuxolimab in advanced cancers. The method was immunoSEQ multiplex PCR; TCRdb's version includes in-frame clones alone and lacks a portion of them. Of just under 80,000 clones listed, just under 85% are singletons. The V and J ends lost 3 bases and 9 bases, in that order; junction bases with no gene match: 7. CDR3 size: 15 residues. CDR1 MNHEY and CDR2 SMNVEV come from the germline V gene (reference sequence). The V call is TRBV27, the J call TRBJ1-6; TRBD1 matches 8 bases. The material sequenced was CD4+ or CD8+ T cells sorted from blood, taken in a trial of the OX40 agonist ivuxolimab. This TCR was recovered from an adult with an advanced solid tumor such as melanoma, head and neck, liver or kidney cancer. The DNA of the CDR3 is TGTGCCAGCAGTTTCTTGGACAGGGAGGGTTCACCCCTCCACTTT. Residues: CASSFLDREGSPLHF.